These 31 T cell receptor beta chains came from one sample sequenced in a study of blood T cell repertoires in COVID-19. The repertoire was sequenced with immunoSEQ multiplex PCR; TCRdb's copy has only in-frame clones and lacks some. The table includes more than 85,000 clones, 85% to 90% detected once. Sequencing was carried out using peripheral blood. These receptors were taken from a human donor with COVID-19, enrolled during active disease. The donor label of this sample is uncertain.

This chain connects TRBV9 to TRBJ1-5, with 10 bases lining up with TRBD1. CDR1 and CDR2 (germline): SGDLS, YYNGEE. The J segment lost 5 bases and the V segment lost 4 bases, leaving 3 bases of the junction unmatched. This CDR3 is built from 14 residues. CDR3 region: CASSLGTGDQPQHF. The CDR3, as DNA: TGTGCCAGCAGCCTCGGGACAGGGGATCAGCCCCAGCATTTT. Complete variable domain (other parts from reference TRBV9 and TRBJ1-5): DSGVTQTPKHLITATGQRVTLRCSPRSGDLSVYWYQQSLDQGLQFLIQYYNGEERAKGNILERFSAQQFPDLHSELNLSSLELGDSALYFCASSLGTGDQPQHFGDGTRLSIL.

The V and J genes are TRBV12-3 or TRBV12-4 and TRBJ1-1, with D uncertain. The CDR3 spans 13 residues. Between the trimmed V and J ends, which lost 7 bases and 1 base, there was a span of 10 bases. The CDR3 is CASTVDWNTEAFF. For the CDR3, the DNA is TGTGCCAGCACCGTGGACTGGAACACTGAAGCTTTCTTT.

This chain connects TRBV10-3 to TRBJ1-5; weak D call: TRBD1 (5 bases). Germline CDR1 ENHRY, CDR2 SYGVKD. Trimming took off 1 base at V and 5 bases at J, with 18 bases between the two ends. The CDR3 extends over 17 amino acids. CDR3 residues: CAISEFGAERRDQPQHF. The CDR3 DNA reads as TGTGCCATCAGTGAGTTTGGGGCGGAGCGAAGGGATCAGCCCCAGCATTTT.

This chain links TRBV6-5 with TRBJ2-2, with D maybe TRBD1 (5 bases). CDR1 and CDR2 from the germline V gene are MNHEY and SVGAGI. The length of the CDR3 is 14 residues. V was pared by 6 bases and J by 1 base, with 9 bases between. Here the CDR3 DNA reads TGTGCCAGCAGCAGGACACGGAACACCGGGGAGCTGTTTTTT. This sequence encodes CASSRTRNTGELFF.

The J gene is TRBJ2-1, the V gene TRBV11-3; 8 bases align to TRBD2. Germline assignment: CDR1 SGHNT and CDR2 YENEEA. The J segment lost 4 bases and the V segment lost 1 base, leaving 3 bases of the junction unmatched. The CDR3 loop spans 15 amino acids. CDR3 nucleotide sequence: TGTGCCAGCAGCTTAGGGGGGACTAGTTACAATGAGCAGTTCTTC. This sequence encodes CASSLGGTSYNEQFF.

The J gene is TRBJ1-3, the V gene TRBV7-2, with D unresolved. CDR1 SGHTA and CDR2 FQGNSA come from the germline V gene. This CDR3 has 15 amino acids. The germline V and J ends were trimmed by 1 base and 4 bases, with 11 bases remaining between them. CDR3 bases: TGTGCCAGCAGCTTAGGGAGGGCGACCGGAAACACCATATATTTT. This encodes CASSLGRATGNTIYF.

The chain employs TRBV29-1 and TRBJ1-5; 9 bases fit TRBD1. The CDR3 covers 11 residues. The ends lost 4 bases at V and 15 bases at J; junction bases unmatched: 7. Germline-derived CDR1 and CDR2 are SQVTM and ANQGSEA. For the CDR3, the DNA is TGCAGCGTTGGGGGACAGGGAGGCTTGCATTTT. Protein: CSVGGQGGLHF.

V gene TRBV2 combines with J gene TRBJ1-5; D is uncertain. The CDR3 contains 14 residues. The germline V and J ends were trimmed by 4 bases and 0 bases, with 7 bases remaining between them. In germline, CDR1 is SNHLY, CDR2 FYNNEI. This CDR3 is CASSVDYSNQPQHF. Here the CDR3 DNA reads TGTGCCAGCAGTGTGGACTATAGCAATCAGCCCCAGCATTTT.

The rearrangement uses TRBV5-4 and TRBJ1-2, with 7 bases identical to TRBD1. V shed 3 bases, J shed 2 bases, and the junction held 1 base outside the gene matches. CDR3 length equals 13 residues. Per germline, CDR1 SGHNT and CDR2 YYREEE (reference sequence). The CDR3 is CASSSGGNYGYTF. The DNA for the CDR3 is TGTGCCAGCAGCTCAGGGGGAAACTATGGCTACACCTTC.

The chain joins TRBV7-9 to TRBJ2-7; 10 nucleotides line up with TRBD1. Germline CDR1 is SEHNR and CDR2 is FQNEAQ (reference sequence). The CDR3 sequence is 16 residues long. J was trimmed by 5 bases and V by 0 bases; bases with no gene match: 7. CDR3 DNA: TGTGCCAGCAGCTTAGCGTTACGGGACAGGGGCCACGAGCAGTACTTC. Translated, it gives CASSLALRDRGHEQYF.

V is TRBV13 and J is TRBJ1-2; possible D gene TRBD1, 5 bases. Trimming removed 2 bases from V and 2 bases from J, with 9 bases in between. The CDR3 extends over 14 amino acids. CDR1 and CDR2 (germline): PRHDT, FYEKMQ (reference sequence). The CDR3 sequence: CASSLRQGNYGYTF. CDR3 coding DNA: TGTGCCAGCAGCTTAAGGCAGGGAAACTATGGCTACACCTTC.

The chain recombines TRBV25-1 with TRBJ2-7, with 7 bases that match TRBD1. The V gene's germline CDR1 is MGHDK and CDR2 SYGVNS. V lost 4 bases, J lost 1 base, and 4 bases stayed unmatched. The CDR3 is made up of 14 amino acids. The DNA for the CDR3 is TGTGCCAGCAGTGCCCCGGGACAGTCCTACGAGCAGTACTTC. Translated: CASSAPGQSYEQYF.

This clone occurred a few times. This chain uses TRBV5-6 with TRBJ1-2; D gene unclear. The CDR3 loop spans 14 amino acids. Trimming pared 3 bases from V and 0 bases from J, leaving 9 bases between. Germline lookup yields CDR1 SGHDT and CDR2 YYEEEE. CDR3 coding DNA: TGTGCCAGCAGCTACGCCAGGTCTAACTATGGCTACACCTTC. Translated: CASSYARSNYGYTF.

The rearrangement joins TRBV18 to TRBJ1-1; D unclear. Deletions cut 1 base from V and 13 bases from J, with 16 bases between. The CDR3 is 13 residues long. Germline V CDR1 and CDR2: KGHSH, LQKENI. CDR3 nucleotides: TGTGCCAGCTCACCACTACAGTCGCAACAAGTTTTCTTT. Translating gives CASSPLQSQQVFF.

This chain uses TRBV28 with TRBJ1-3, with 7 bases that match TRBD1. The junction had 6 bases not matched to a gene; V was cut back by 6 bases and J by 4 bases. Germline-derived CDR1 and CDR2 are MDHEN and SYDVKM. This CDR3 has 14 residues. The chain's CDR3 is CASRPDREGNTIYF. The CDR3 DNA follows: TGTGCCAGCAGACCTGACAGGGAAGGAAACACCATATATTTT.

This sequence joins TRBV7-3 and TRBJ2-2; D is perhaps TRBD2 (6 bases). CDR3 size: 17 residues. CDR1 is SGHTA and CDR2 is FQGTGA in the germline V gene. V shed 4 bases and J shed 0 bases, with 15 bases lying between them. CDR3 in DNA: TGTGCCAGCAGCTCCAACATTGGGGGGTCGAACACCGGGGAGCTGTTTTTT. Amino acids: CASSSNIGGSNTGELFF.

The CDR3 sequence: CASTPSSYEQYF. Here the CDR3 DNA reads TGTGCCAGCACGCCGAGCTCCTACGAGCAGTACTTC. The chain employs TRBV28 and TRBJ2-7; D unresolved. CDR1 is MDHEN, CDR2 SYDVKM, per germline. CDR3 length equals 12 residues. V was cut by 7 bases and J by 0 bases, with 7 bases left in between.

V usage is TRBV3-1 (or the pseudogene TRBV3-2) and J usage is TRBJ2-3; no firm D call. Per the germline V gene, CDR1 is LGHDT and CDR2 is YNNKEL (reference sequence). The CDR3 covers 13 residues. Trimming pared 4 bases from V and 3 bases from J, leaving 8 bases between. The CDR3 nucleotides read TGTGCCAGCAGCCCCCCGGAGACAGATACGCAGTATTTT. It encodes CASSPPETDTQYF.

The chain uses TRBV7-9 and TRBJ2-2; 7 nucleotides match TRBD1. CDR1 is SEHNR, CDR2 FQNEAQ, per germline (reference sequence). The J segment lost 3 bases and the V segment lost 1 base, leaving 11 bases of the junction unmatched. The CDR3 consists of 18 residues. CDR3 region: CASSLVLRPGGHTGELFF. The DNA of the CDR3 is TGTGCCAGCAGCTTAGTGCTTCGGCCAGGGGGACACACCGGGGAGCTGTTTTTT. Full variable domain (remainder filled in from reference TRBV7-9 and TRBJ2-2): DTGVSQNPRHKITKRGQNVTFRCDPISEHNRLYWYRQTLGQGPEFLTYFQNEAQLEKSRLLSDRFSAERPKGSFSTLEIQRTEQGDSAMYLCASSLVLRPGGHTGELFFGEGSRLTVL.

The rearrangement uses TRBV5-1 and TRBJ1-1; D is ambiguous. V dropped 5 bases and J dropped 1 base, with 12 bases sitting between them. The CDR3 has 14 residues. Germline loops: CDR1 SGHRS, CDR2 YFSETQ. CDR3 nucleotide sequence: TGCGCCAGCAGATTAGACACGGAGAACACTGAAGCTTTCTTT. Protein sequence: CASRLDTENTEAFF.

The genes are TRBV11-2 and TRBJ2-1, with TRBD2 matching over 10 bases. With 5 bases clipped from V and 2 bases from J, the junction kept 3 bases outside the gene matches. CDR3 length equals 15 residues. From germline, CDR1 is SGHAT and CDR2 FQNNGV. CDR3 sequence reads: CASSKTSGPYNEQFF. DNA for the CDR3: TGTGCCAGCAGCAAGACTAGCGGGCCCTACAATGAGCAGTTCTTC.

CDR3 in amino acids: CASRTGSGGQPQHF. The CDR3 coding sequence is TGTGCCAGCAGAACAGGGTCGGGGGGTCAGCCCCAGCATTTT. The V call is TRBV27, the J call TRBJ1-5; D is possibly TRBD1 (6 bases). With 6 bases removed from V and 6 bases from J, the gap between germline ends came to 15 bases. The V gene's germline CDR1 is MNHEY and CDR2 SMNVEV (reference sequence). CDR3 length: 14 residues.

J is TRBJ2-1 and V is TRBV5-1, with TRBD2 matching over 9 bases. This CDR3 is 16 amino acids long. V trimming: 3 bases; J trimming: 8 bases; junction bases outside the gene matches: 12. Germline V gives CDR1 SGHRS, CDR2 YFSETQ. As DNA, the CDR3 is TGCGCCAGCAGCTCAAGGCCAGCGGGGGGTAGGGATGAGCAGTTCTTC. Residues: CASSSRPAGGRDEQFF.

CDR3 protein: CASRDSSYNSPLHF. For the CDR3, the DNA is TGTGCCAGCAGAGACAGCTCCTATAATTCACCCCTCCACTTT. The J gene is TRBJ1-6, the V gene TRBV6-5; maybe TRBD1 (5 bases). The CDR3 extends over 14 amino acids. Between the trimmed V and J ends, which lost 6 bases and 0 bases, there was a span of 6 bases. The germline CDR1 and CDR2 sequences are MNHEY and SVGAGI.

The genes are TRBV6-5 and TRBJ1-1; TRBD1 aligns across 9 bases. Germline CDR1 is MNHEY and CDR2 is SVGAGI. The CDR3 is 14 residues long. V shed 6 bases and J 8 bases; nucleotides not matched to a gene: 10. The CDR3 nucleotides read TGTGCCAGCAGGCAGCCGGGACAGGGTTCCGAAGCTTTCTTT. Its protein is CASRQPGQGSEAFF.

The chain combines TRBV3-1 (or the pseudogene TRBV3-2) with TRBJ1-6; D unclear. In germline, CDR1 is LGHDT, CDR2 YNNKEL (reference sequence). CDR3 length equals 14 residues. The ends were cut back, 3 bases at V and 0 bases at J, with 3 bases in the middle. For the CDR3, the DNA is TGTGCCAGCAGCCAGCGCTCCTATAATTCACCCCTCCACTTT. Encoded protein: CASSQRSYNSPLHF.

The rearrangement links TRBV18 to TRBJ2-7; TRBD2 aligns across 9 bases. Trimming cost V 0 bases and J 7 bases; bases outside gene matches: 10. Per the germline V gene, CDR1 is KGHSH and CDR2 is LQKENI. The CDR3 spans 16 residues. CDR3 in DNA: TGTGCCAGCTCACCACCGTCTAGCGGGAAAGTGGATGAGCAGTACTTC. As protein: CASSPPSSGKVDEQYF.

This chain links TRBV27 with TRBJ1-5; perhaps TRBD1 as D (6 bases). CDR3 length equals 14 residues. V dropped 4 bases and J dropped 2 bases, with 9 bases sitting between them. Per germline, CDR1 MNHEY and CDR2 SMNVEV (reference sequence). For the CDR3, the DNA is TGTGCCAGCAGTTGGGCAGGGGGCAATCAGCCCCAGCATTTT. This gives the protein CASSWAGGNQPQHF.

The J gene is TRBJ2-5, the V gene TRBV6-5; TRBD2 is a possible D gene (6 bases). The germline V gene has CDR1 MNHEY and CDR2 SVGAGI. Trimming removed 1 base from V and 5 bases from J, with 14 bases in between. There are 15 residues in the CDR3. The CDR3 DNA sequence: TGTGCCAGCAGTTACTACGGACGTGGGGGGGAGACCCAGTACTTC. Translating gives CASSYYGRGGETQYF.

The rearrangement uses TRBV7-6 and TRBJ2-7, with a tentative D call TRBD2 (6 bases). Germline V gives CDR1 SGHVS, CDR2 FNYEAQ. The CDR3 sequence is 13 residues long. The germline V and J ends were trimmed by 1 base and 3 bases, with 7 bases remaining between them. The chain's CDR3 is CASSLGRDYEQYF. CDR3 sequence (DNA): TGTGCCAGCAGCTTAGGGCGGGACTACGAGCAGTACTTC.

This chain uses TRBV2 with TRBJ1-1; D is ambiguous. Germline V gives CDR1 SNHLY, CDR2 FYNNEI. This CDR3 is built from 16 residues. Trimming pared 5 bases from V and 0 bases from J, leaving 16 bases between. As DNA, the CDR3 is TGTGCCAGCAGTCCGGAGGCGGTAGGCATGAACACTGAAGCTTTCTTT. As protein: CASSPEAVGMNTEAFF.